This TCR beta chain appears in the sequencing data of a study of T-cell reconstitution after alpha-beta-depleted transplantation in children. Note on this clonotype: No antigen is known for it.

This CDR3 is 13 amino acids long. The germline CDR1 and CDR2 sequences are SQVTM and ANQGSEA. The V and J ends lost 8 bases and 3 bases, in that order; junction bases with no gene match: 8. Study-wide findings and caveats: About two months after transplant, alpha-beta T cells reportedly came from several hundred expanded graft clones. It was surviving recipient T cells and thymic progenitors that gave some patients high TCRbeta diversity at day 60.

TCRbeta library preparation incorporated unique molecular identifiers. TCRdb redid the calling of the PCR reads with MiXCR, one entry per CDR3 protein. The sample carries around 250,000 distinct CDR3 sequences, roughly 23% recorded once. Sequences were derived from PBMCs, sampled before TCRalphabeta/CD19-depleted stem cell transplant. This receptor was identified in a girl aged 2 to 9 with Fanconi anemia, due to receive a stem cell transplant. V gene TRBV29-1 combines with J gene TRBJ1-2; TRBD1 agrees at 8 bases. This CDR3 reads CSIEDREDYGYTF. The CDR3 DNA follows: TGCAGCATCGAGGACAGGGAGGACTATGGCTACACCTTC.